Listed below are T cell receptor beta chains from one sample, sequenced in a study of T cell repertoires in cytomegalovirus infection. TCRdb redid the calling of the reads with MiXCR, one entry per CDR3 protein. The sample includes about 920,000 distinct CDR3 sequences, under 40% seen only once; the top ten take under 15%. These receptors have no known antigen. This sample comprised cultured CD8+ T cells from PBMCs, obtained from culture after CMV antigen stimulation. The receptors were gathered from a human donor in good health (CMV status not recorded). Some clones in this sample may be carry-over from other donors' samples. Each CDR3 is given with its conserved first and last residue. Each record gives: D gene, clone size, V gene, J gene, CDR3 DNA, CDR3 protein. The D gene is left open where the match is weak. Expanded clones are given a class, and other clones once, few, many or no size at all.

D: .
size: .
V: TRBV3-1
J: TRBJ1-2
DNA: TGTGCCAGCAGCCGAAAAGGGTCGGACTATGGCTACACCTTC
CDR3: CASSRKGSDYGYTF

D: TRBD1
size: many
V: TRBV7-2
J: TRBJ2-7
DNA: TGTGCTAGGGGGGATGGGACAGGGGGCCGCATAAGGTCCTACGAGCAGTACTTC
CDR3: CARGDGTGGRIRSYEQYF

D: TRBD1
size: .
V: TRBV15
J: TRBJ2-1
DNA: TGTGCCACCAGCAGAACGTCGGGACAGGGGAACAATGAGCAGTTCTTC
CDR3: CATSRTSGQGNNEQFF

D: .
size: few
V: TRBV7-6
J: TRBJ2-2
DNA: TGTGCCAGCAGCTCCCGCAGAATAGCCTCCGGGGAGCTGTTTTTT
CDR3: CASSSRRIASGELFF

D: TRBD2
size: few
V: TRBV6-5
J: TRBJ2-1
DNA: TGTGCCAGCAGAAGCGGGGGGGCCTACAATGAGCAGTTCTTC
CDR3: CASRSGGAYNEQFF

D: TRBD1
size: .
V: TRBV27
J: TRBJ1-4
DNA: TGTGCCAGCAGTTTGGGACAGGGTAGAGAAAAACTGTTTTTT
CDR3: CASSLGQGREKLFF

D: .
size: few
V: TRBV7-9
J: TRBJ2-2
DNA: TGTGCCAGCAGCTATAAACCCGTGGGAACCGGGGAGCTGTTTTTT
CDR3: CASSYKPVGTGELFF

D: .
size: many
V: TRBV7-2
J: TRBJ2-1
DNA: TGTGCCAGCAGCTTGGTGACAGCAAACTACAATGAGCAGTTCTTC
CDR3: CASSLVTANYNEQFF

D: .
size: .
V: TRBV12-3/TRBV12-4
J: TRBJ1-2
DNA: TGTGCCACCGGACGTCCGGGACCCCTCTTTTCCTTC
CDR3: CATGRPGPLFSF

D: TRBD2
size: many
V: TRBV7-3
J: TRBJ2-1
DNA: TGTGCCAGCAGCCGAGGACTAGCGGGGTACAATGAGCAGTTCTTC
CDR3: CASSRGLAGYNEQFF

D: TRBD1
size: .
V: TRBV28
J: TRBJ1-1
DNA: TGTGCCAGCAGTTTACGGACAGGGTTTCGCACTGAAGCTTTCTTT
CDR3: CASSLRTGFRTEAFF

D: .
size: few
V: TRBV10-3
J: TRBJ2-3
DNA: TGTGCCATCAGTGAAGGAAGGGGTCGGGATACGCAGTATTTT
CDR3: CAISEGRGRDTQYF

D: .
size: .
V: TRBV10-1
J: TRBJ2-7
DNA: TGCGCCAGCAGTGAGGGAGGGAAAGGGGTCGGTCGACGAAACGAGCAGTACTTC
CDR3: CASSEGGKGVGRRNEQYF

D: .
size: many
V: TRBV6-2/TRBV6-3
J: TRBJ2-1
DNA: TGTGCCAGCATCCGGGACATTGGTATCAATGAGCAGTTCTTC
CDR3: CASIRDIGINEQFF

D: TRBD1
size: .
V: TRBV6-2/TRBV6-3
J: TRBJ1-1
DNA: TGTGCCAGCAGACCAGGGGGCGGTTCTGAAGCTTTCTTT
CDR3: CASRPGGGSEAFF

D: TRBD1
size: .
V: TRBV2
J: TRBJ2-7
DNA: TGTGCCAGCAGTGAAGGGGGACAGGGCTTCTTACTACACTCCTACGAGCAGTACTTC
CDR3: CASSEGGQGFLLHSYEQYF

D: TRBD2
size: many
V: TRBV19
J: TRBJ2-1
DNA: TGTGCCAGTAGTATAACTAGCGGGGGGGTGAATGAGCAGTTCTTC
CDR3: CASSITSGGVNEQFF

D: .
size: .
V: TRBV29-1
J: TRBJ2-3
DNA: TGCAGCGCCCCCCCCTTGTGGGGGCTTGACACAGATACGCAGTATTTT
CDR3: CSAPPLWGLDTDTQYF

D: .
size: .
V: TRBV19
J: TRBJ2-5
DNA: TGTGCCAGTAGTATAGTGGCTAGTGGGATGACCCAGTACTTC
CDR3: CASSIVASGMTQYF

D: .
size: .
V: TRBV6-5
J: TRBJ2-3
DNA: TGTGCCAGCAGTTTAGACAGGTTTCCGGGCACAGATACGCAGTATTTT
CDR3: CASSLDRFPGTDTQYF

D: TRBD1
size: few
V: TRBV6-1
J: TRBJ1-4
DNA: TGTGCCAGCAGTGAGGTCCCTTATGGGACAGGCACAACTAATGAAATACTGTTTTTT
CDR3: CASSEVPYGTGTTNEILFF

D: TRBD1
size: .
V: TRBV12-3/TRBV12-4
J: TRBJ2-2
DNA: TGTGCCAGCAGTACGGACAGGGGGGCGGTCACCGGGGAGCTGTTTTTT
CDR3: CASSTDRGAVTGELFF

D: TRBD1
size: .
V: TRBV14
J: TRBJ2-1
DNA: TGTGCCAGCAGCCAAGAAACGGGGACAGGGACAAACTCCTACAATGAGCAGTTCTTC
CDR3: CASSQETGTGTNSYNEQFF

D: TRBD2
size: .
V: TRBV27
J: TRBJ2-3
DNA: TGTGCCAGCAGTTTATGGGCTAGCGGGGGGGCCCGAACAGATACGCAGTATTTT
CDR3: CASSLWASGGARTDTQYF

D: .
size: few
V: TRBV4-1
J: TRBJ1-4
DNA: TGCGCCAGCAGCCCCCTTACTGACAGACAAGAACGGGAAAAACTGTTTTTT
CDR3: CASSPLTDRQEREKLFF

D: .
size: few
V: TRBV7-9
J: TRBJ1-1
DNA: TGTGCCAGCAGCTTAGCATCAATCCGGGCCACTGAAGCTTTCTTT
CDR3: CASSLASIRATEAFF